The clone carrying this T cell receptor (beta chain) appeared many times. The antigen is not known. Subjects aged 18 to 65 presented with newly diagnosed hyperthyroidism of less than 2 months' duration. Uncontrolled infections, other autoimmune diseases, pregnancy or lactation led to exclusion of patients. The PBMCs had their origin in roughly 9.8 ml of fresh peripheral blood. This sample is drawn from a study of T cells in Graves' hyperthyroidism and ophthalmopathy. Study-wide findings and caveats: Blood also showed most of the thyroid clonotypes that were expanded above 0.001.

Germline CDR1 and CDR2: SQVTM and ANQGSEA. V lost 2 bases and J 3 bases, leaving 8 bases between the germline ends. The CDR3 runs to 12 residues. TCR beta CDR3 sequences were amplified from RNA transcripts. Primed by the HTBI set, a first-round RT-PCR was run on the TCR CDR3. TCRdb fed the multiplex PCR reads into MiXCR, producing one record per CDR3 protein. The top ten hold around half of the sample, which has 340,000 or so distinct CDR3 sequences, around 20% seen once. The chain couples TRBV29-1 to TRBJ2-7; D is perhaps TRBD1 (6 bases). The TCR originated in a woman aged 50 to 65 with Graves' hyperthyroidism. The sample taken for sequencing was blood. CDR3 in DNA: TGCAGCGTTGAACAGGGGCGCTACGAGCAGTACTTC. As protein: CSVEQGRYEQYF.